The 3 T cell receptor beta chains reported below all come from one sample, sequenced in a study of cytomegalovirus exposure and HLA in healthy donors. PCR used 60 Vbeta primers and 13 Jbeta primers. Profiled with immunoSEQ multiplex PCR; TCRdb holds only in-frame clones, not every one. This table holds 150,000 to 200,000 clones, roughly 83% found once. The sequenced material came from PBMCs. The receptors originated from a woman aged 45 to 65 in good health and CMV-seronegative.

The chain has TRBV2 and TRBJ2-7; 8 nucleotides line up with TRBD1. V shed 3 bases, J shed 7 bases, and the junction held 11 bases outside the gene matches. The CDR3 is made up of 15 amino acids. Looked up from germline, CDR1 is SNHLY and CDR2 is FYNNEI. In DNA, the CDR3 is TGTGCCAGCAGTGATAGTCGTCAGGGGGCGCGGGAGCAGTACTTC. The encoded protein is CASSDSRQGAREQYF.

As DNA, the CDR3 is TGTGCCAGCAGCCTGGTTGGCAGCGAGCAGTACTTC. The encoded protein is CASSLVGSEQYF. V gene TRBV28 combines with J gene TRBJ2-7; unclear D gene. The CDR3 runs to 12 residues. Germline values: CDR1 MDHEN, CDR2 SYDVKM. V shed 6 bases and J shed 6 bases, with 12 bases lying between them.

The CDR3 nucleotides are TGTGCCAGCAGCGCAACGACAGGGGGAAACATTCAGTACTTC. It codes for CASSATTGGNIQYF. The chain has TRBV2 and TRBJ2-4, with 9 bases lining up with TRBD1. From germline, CDR1 is SNHLY and CDR2 FYNNEI. V lost 6 bases, J lost 6 bases, and 6 bases stayed unmatched. The CDR3 has 14 residues.